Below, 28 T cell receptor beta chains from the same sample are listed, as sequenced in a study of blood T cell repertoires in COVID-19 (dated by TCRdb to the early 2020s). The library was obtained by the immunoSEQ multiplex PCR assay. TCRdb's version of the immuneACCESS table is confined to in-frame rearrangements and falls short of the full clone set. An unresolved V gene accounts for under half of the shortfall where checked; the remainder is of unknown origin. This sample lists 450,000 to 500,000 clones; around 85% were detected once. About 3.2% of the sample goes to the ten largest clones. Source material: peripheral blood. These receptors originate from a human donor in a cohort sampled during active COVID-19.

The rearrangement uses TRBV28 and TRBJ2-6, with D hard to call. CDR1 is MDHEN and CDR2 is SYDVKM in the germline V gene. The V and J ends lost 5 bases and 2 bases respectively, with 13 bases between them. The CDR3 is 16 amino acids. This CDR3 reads CASSQNGVAGANVLTF. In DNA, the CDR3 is TGTGCCAGCAGTCAAAACGGAGTCGCTGGGGCCAACGTCCTGACTTTC.

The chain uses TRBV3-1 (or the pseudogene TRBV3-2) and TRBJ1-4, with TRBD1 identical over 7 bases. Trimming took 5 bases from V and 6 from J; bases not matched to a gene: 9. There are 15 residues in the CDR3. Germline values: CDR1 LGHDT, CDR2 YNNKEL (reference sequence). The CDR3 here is CASSAPGQWDEKLFF. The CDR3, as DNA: TGTGCCAGCAGCGCTCCGGGACAGTGGGATGAAAAACTGTTTTTT.

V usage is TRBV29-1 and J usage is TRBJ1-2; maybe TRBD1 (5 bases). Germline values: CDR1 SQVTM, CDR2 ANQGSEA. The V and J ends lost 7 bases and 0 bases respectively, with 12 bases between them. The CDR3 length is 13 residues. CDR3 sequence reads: CSARQHPNYGYTF. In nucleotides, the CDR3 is TGCAGCGCCCGACAGCATCCTAACTATGGCTACACCTTC.

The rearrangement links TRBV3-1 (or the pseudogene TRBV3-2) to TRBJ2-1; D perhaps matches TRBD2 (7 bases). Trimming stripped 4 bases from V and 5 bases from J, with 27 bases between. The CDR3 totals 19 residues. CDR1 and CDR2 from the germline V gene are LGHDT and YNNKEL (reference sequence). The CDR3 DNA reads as TGTGCCAGCAGCCCTCCTCAGTGGACCTATGGGGAGGGGGACAATGAGCAGTTCTTC. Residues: CASSPPQWTYGEGDNEQFF.

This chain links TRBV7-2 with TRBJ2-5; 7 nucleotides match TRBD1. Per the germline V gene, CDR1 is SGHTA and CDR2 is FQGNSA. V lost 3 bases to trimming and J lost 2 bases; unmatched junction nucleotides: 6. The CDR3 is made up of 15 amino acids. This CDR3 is CASSLGPGQQETQYF. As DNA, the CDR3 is TGTGCCAGCAGCTTGGGCCCGGGACAGCAAGAGACCCAGTACTTC. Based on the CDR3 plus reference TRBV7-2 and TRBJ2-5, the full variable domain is GAGVSQSPSNKVTEKGKDVELRCDPISGHTALYWYRQSLGQGLEFLIYFQGNSAPDKSGLPSDRFSAERTGGSVSTLTIQRTQQEDSAVYLCASSLGPGQQETQYFGPGTRLLVL.

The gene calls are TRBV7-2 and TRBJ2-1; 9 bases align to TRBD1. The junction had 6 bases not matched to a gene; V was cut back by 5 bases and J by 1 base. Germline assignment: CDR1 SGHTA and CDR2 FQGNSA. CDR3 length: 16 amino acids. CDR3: CASSPVGTGSYNEQFF. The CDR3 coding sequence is TGTGCCAGCAGCCCAGTAGGGACAGGGTCCTACAATGAGCAGTTCTTC.

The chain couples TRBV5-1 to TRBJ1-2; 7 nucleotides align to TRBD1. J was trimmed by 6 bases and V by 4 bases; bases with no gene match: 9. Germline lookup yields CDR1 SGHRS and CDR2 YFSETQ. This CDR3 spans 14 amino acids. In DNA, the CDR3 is TGCGCCAGCAGCCGACTGACAGGGACGGATGGCTACACCTTC. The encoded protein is CASSRLTGTDGYTF.

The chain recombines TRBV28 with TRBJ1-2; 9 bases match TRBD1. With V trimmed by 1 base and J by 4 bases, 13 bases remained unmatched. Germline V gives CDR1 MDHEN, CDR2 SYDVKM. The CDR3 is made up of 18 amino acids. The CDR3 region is CASSLLLGGDRVSYGYTF. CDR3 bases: TGTGCCAGCAGTTTATTACTAGGAGGGGACAGGGTTAGCTATGGCTACACCTTC.

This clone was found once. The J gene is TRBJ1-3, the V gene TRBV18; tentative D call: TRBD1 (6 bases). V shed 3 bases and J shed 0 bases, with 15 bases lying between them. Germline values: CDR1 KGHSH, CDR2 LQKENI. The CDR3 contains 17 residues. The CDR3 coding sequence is TGTGCCAGCTCACCTCAGGGGACCCAATTCTCTGGAAACACCATATATTTT. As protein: CASSPQGTQFSGNTIYF.

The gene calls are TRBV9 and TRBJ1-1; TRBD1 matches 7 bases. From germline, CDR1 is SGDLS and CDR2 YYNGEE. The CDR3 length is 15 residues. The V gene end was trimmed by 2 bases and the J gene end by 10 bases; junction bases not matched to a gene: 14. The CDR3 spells CASSVGDSVVFPAFF. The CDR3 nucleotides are TGTGCCAGCAGCGTTGGGGACAGCGTTGTGTTCCCAGCTTTCTTT. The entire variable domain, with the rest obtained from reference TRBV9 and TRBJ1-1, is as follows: DSGVTQTPKHLITATGQRVTLRCSPRSGDLSVYWYQQSLDQGLQFLIQYYNGEERAKGNILERFSAQQFPDLHSELNLSSLELGDSALYFCASSVGDSVVFPAFFGQGTRLTVV.

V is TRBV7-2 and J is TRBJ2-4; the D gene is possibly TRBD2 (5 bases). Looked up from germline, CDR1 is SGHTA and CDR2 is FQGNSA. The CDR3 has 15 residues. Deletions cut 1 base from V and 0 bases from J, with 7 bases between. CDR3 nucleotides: TGTGCCAGCAGCTTAGGGGAGCTAGCCAAAAACATTCAGTACTTC. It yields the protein CASSLGELAKNIQYF.

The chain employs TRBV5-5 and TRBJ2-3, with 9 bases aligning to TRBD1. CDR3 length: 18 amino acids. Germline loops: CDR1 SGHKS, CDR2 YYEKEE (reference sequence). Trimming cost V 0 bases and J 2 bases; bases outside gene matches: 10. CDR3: CASSLGIRRTGDTDTQYF. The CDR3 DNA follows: TGTGCCAGCAGCTTGGGAATCCGGAGGACAGGGGACACAGATACGCAGTATTTT.

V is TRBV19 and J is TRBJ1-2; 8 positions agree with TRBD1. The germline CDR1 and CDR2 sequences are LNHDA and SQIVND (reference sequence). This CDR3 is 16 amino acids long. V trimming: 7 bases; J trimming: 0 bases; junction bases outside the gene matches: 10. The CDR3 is CASTLRTGYTNYGYTF. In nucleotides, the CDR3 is TGTGCCAGTACTCTGAGGACAGGGTACACTAACTATGGCTACACCTTC.

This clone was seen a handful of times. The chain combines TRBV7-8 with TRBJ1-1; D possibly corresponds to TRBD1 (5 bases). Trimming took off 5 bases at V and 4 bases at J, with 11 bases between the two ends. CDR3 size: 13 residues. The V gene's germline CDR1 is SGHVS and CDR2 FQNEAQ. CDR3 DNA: TGTGCCAGCAGCCTCCAGGGTAGCACTGAAGCTTTCTTT. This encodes CASSLQGSTEAFF. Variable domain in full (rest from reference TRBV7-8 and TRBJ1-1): GAGVSQSPRYKVAKRGQDVALRCDPISGHVSLFWYQQALGQGPEFLTYFQNEAQLDKSGLPSDRFFAERPEGSVSTLKIQRTQQEDSAVYLCASSLQGSTEAFFGQGTRLTVV.

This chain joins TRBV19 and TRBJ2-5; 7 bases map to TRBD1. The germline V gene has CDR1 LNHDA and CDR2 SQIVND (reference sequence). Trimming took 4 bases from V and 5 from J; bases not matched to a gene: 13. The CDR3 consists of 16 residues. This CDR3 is CASSTSNPDRTETQYF. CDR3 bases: TGTGCCAGTAGTACAAGCAACCCGGACAGGACCGAGACCCAGTACTTC.

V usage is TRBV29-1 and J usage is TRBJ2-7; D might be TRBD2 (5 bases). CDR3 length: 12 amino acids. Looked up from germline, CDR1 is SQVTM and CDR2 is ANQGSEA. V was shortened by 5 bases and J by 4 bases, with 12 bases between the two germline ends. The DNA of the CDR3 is TGCAGCGTTAAGGAGACGGGATACGAGCAGTACTTC. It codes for CSVKETGYEQYF.

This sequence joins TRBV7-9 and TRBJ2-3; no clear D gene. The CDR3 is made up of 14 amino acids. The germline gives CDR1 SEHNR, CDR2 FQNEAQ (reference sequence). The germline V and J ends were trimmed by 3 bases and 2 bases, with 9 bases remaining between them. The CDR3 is CASSLSDSTDTQYF. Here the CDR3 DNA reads TGTGCCAGCAGCTTGAGCGACTCCACAGATACGCAGTATTTT.

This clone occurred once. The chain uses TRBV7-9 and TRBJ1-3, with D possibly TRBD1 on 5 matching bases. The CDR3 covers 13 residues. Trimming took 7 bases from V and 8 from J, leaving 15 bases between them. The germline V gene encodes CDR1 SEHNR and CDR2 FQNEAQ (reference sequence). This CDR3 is CASNQDTVDTIYF. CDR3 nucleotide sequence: TGTGCCAGCAACCAGGACACTGTAGACACCATATATTTT.

The chain's CDR3 is CAWSAGRGIQYF. The CDR3 nucleotides read TGTGCCTGGAGTGCAGGCCGGGGAATTCAGTACTTC. The chain couples TRBV30 to TRBJ2-4; a possible D gene is TRBD2 (5 bases). This CDR3 contains 12 residues. CDR1 is GTSNPN, CDR2 SVGIG, per germline (reference sequence). V lost 1 base, J lost 10 bases, and 11 bases lay in between.

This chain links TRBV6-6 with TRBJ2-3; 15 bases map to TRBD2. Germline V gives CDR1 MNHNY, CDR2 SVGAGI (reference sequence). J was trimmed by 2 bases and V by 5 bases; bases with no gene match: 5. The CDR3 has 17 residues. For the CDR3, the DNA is TGTGCCAGCAGTCGGGGACTAGCGGGGGGATCCACAGATACGCAGTATTTT. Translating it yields CASSRGLAGGSTDTQYF.

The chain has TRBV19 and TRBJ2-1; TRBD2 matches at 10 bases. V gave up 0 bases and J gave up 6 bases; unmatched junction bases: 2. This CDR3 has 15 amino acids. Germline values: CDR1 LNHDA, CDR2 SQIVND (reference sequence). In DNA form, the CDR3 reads TGTGCCAGTAGTATAGAAGGACTAGCGGCCAATGAGCAGTTCTTC. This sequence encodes CASSIEGLAANEQFF.

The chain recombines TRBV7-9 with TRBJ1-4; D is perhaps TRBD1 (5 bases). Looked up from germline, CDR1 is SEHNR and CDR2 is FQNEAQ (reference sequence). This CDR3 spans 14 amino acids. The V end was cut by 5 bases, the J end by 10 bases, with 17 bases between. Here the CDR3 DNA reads TGTGCCAGCAGCCTACGGGGGGGATTGGGAAAACTGTTTTTT. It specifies CASSLRGGLGKLFF. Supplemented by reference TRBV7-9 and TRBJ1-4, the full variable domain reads DTGVSQNPRHKITKRGQNVTFRCDPISEHNRLYWYRQTLGQGPEFLTYFQNEAQLEKSRLLSDRFSAERPKGSFSTLEIQRTEQGDSAMYLCASSLRGGLGKLFFGSGTQLSVL.

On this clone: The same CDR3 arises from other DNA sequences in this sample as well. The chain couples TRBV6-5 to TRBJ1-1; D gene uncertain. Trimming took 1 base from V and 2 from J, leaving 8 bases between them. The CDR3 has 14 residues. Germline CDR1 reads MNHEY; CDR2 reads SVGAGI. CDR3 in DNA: TGTGCCAGCAGTTACTTTCGGGGAAACACTGAAGCTTTCTTT. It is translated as CASSYFRGNTEAFF.

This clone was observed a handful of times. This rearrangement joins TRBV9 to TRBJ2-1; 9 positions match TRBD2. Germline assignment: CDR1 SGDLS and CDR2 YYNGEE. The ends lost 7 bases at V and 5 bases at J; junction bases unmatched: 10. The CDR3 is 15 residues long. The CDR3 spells CASAPRGGSNNEQFF. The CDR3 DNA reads TGTGCCAGCGCCCCGCGGGGGGGATCCAACAATGAGCAGTTCTTC.

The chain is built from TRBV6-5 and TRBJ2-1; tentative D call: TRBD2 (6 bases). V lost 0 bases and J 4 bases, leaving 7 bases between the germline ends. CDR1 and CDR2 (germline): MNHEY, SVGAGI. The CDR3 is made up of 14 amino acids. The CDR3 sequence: CASSYSGGYNEQFF. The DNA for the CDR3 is TGTGCCAGCAGTTACTCTGGGGGGTACAATGAGCAGTTCTTC.

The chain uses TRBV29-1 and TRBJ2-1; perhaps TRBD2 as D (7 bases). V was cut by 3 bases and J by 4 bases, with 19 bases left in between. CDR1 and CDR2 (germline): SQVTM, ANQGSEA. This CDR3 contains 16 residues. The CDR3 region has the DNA TGCAGCGTTGACGGACTAGGTGGGGGACATTACAATGAGCAGTTCTTC. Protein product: CSVDGLGGGHYNEQFF.

In DNA, the CDR3 is TGCGCCAGCCACAGGGGGTCGTACCAAGAGACCCAGTACTTC. Translation: CASHRGSYQETQYF. The V and J genes are TRBV5-1 and TRBJ2-5; 8 bases map to TRBD1. The CDR3 has 14 amino acids. V lost 7 bases, J lost 0 bases, and 5 bases stayed unmatched. The V gene's germline CDR1 is SGHRS and CDR2 YFSETQ.

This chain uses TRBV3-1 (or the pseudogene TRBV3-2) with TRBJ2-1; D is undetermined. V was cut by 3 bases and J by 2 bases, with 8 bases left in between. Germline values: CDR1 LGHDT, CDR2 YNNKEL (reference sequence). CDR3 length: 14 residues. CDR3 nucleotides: TGTGCCAGCAGCCAGAAACTTCCCTACAATGAGCAGTTCTTC. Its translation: CASSQKLPYNEQFF.